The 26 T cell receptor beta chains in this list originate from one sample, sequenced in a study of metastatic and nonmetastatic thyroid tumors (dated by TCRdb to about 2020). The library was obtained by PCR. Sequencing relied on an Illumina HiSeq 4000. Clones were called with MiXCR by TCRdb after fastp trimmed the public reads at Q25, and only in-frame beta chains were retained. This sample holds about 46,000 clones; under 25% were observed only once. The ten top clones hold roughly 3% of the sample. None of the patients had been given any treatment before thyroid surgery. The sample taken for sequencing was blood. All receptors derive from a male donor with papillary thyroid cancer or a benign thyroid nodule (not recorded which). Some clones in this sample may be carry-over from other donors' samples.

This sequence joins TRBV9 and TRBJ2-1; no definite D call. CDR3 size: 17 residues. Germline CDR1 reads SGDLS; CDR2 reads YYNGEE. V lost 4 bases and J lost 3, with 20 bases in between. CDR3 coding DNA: TGTGCCAGCAGCACACCTCCCTCCGGAGAGTACTACAATGAGCAGTTCTTC. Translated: CASSTPPSGEYYNEQFF.

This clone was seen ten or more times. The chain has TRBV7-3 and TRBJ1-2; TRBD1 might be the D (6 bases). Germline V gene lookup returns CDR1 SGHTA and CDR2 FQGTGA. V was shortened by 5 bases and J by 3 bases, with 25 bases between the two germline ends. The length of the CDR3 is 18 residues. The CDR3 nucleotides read TGTGCCAGCAGCGAGGAGGGTTGGGACACCTCAGTCGACTATGGCTACACCTTC. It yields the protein CASSEEGWDTSVDYGYTF.

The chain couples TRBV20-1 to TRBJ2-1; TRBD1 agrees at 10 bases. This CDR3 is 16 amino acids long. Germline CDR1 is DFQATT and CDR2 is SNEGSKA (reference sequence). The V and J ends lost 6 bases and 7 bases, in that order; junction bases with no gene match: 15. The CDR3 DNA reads TGCAGTGCGGACAACTCTCCGGACAGGGGGACGAATGAGCAGTTCTTC. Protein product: CSADNSPDRGTNEQFF.

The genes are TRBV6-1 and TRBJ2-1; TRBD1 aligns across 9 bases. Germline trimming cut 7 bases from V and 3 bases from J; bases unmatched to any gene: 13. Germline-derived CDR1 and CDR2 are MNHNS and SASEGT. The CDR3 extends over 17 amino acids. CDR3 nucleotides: TGTGCCAGCATCAGACAGGGGGAATCTATCTTCTACAATGAGCAGTTCTTC. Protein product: CASIRQGESIFYNEQFF.

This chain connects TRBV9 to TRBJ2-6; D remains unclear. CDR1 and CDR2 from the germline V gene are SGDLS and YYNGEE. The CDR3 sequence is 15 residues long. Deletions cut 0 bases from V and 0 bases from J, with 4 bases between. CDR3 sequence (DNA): TGTGCCAGCAGCGTAGGTACCTCTGGGGCCAACGTCCTGACTTTC. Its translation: CASSVGTSGANVLTF.

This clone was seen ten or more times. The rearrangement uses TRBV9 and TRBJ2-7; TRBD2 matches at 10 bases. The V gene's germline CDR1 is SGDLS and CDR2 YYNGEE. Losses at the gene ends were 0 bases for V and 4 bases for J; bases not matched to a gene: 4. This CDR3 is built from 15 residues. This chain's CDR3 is CASSVGLAGAYEQYF. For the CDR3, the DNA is TGTGCCAGCAGCGTAGGGCTAGCGGGAGCATACGAGCAGTACTTC.

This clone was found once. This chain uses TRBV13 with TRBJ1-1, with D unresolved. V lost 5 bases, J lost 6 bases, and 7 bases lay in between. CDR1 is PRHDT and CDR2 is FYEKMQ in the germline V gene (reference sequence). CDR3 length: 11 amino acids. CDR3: CASSGGSEAFF. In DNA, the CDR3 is TGTGCCAGCAGCGGAGGTTCTGAAGCTTTCTTT.

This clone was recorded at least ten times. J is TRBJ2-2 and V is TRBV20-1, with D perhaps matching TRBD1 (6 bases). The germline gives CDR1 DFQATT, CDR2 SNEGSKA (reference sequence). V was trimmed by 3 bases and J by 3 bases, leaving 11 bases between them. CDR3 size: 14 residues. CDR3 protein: CSARQGFHTGELFF. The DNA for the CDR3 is TGCAGTGCTAGGCAGGGGTTTCACACCGGGGAGCTGTTTTTT.

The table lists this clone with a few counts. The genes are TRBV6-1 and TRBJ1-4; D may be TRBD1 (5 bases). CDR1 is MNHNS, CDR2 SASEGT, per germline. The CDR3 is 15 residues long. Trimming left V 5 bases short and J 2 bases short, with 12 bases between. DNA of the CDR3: TGTGCCAGCAGTCTCCCACAGGTTACTAATGAAAAACTGTTTTTT. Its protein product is CASSLPQVTNEKLFF.

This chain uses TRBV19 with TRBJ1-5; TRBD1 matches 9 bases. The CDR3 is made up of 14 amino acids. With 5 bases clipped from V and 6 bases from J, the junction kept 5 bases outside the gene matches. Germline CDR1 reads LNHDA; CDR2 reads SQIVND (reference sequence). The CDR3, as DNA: TGTGCCAGTAGTTTAACAGGGGGCGGTCAGCCCCAGCATTTT. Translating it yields CASSLTGGGQPQHF. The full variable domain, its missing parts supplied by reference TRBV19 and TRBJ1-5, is DGGITQSPKYLFRKEGQNVTLSCEQNLNHDAMYWYRQDPGQGLRLIYYSQIVNDFQKGDIAEGYSVSREKKESFPLTVTSAQKNPTAFYLCASSLTGGGQPQHFGDGTRLSIL.

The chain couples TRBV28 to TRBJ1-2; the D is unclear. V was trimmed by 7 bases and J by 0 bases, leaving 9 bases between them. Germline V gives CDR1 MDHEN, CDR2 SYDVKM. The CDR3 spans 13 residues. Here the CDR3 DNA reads TGTGCCAGCAAGAACACGACTAACTATGGCTACACCTTC. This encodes CASKNTTNYGYTF.

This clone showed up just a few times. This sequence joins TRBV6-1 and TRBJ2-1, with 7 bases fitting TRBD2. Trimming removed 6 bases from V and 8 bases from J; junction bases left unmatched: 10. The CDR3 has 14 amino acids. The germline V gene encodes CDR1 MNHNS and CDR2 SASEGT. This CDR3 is CASSRRGGRYEQFF. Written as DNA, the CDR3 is TGTGCCAGCAGCCGCCGGGGCGGGAGATATGAGCAGTTCTTC.

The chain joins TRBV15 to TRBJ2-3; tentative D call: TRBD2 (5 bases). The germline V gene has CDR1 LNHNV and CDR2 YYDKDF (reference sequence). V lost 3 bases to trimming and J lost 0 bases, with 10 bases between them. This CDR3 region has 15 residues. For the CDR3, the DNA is TGTGCCACCAGCAGGGAGGTCCCTAGCACAGATACGCAGTATTTT. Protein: CATSREVPSTDTQYF.

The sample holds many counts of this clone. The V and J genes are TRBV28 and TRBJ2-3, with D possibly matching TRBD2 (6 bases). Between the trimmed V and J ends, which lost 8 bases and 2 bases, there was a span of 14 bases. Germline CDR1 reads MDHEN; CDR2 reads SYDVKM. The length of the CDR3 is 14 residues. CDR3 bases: TGTGCCAGCGGACACCTACTAGCCACAGATACGCAGTATTTT. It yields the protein CASGHLLATDTQYF. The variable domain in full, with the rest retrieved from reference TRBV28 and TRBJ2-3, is DVKVTQSSRYLVKRTGEKVFLECVQDMDHENMFWYRQDPGLGLRLIYFSYDVKMKEKGDIPEGYSVSREKKERFSLILESASTNQTSMYLCASGHLLATDTQYFGPGTRLTVL.

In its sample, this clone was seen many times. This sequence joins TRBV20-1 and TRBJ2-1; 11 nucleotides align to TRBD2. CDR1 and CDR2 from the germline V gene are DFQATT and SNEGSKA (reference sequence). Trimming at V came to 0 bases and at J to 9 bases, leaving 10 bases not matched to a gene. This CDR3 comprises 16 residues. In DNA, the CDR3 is TGCAGTGCTAGAGATCGACGACTAGCGGGAACCGGTGAGCAGTTCTTC. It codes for CSARDRRLAGTGEQFF.

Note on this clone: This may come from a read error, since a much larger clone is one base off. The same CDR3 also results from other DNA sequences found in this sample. The DNA for the CDR3 is TGTGCCAGCAGTTCGGGCATTCAAAGTAAAAATGAGCAGTTCTTC. It codes for CASSSGIQSKNEQFF. This chain joins TRBV12-3 or TRBV12-4 and TRBJ2-1; no firm D call. The CDR3 is made up of 15 amino acids. Trimming shortened V by 4 bases and J by 7 bases, and 17 bases separated the two germline ends.

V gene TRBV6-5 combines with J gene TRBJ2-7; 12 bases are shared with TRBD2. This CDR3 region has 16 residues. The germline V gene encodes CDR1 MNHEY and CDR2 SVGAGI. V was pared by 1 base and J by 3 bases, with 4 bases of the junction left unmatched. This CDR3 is CASSYLRLAGDYEQYF. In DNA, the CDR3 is TGTGCCAGCAGTTACTTAAGACTAGCGGGAGACTACGAGCAGTACTTC.

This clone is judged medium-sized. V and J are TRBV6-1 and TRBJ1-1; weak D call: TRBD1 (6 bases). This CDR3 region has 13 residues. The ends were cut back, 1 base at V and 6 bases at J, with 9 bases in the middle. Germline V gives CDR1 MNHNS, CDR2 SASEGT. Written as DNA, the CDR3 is TGTGCCAGCAGTGAAGTTCGGGGGCCTGAAGCTTTCTTT. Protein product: CASSEVRGPEAFF.

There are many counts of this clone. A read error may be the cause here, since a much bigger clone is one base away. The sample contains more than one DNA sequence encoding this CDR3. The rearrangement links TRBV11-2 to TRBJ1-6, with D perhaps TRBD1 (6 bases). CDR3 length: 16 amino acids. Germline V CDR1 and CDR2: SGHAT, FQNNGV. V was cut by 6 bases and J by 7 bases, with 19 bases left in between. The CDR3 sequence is CASRLTGGAGNSPLHF. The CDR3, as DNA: TGTGCCAGCAGGTTGACGGGGGGCGCGGGGAATTCACCCCTCCACTTT.

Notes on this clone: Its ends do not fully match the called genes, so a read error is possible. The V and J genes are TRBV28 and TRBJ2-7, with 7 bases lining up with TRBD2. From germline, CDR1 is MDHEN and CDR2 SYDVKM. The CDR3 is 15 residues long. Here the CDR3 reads CASSLLERDSHEQYF. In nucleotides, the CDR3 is TGTGCCAGCAGTTTATTGGAGCGGGACTCCCACGAGCAGTACTTC.

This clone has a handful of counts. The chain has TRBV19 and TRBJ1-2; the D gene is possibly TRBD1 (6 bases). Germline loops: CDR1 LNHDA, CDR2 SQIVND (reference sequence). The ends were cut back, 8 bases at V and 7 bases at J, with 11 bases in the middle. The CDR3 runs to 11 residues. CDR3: CASSGVAGYTF. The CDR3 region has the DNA TGTGCCAGTTCAGGGGTGGCTGGCTACACCTTC. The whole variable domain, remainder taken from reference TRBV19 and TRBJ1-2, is DGGITQSPKYLFRKEGQNVTLSCEQNLNHDAMYWYRQDPGQGLRLIYYSQIVNDFQKGDIAEGYSVSREKKESFPLTVTSAQKNPTAFYLCASSGVAGYTFGSGTRLTVV.

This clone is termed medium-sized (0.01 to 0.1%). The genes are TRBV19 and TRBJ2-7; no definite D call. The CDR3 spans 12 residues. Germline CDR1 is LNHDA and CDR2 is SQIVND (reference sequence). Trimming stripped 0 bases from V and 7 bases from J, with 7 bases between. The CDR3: CASSIDYSEQYF. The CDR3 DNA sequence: TGTGCCAGTAGTATAGACTACAGTGAGCAGTACTTC. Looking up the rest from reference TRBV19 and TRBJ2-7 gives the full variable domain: DGGITQSPKYLFRKEGQNVTLSCEQNLNHDAMYWYRQDPGQGLRLIYYSQIVNDFQKGDIAEGYSVSREKKESFPLTVTSAQKNPTAFYLCASSIDYSEQYFGPGTRLTVT.

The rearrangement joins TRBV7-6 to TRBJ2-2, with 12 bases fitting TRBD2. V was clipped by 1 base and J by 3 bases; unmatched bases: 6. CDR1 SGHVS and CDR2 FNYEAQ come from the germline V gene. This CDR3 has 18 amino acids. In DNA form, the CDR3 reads TGTGCCAGCAGCTTAGTGCTAGCGGGAGGGACAGACACCGGGGAGCTGTTTTTT. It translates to CASSLVLAGGTDTGELFF. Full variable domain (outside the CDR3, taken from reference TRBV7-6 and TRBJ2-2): GAGVSQSPRYKVTKRGQDVALRCDPISGHVSLYWYRQALGQGPEFLTYFNYEAQQDKSGLPNDRFSAERPEGSISTLTIQRTEQRDSAMYRCASSLVLAGGTDTGELFFGEGSRLTVL.

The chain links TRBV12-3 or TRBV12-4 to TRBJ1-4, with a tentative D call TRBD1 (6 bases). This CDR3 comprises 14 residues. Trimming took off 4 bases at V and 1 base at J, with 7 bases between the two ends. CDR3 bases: TGTGCCAGCAGTTGGACAGAAACTAATGAAAAACTGTTTTTT. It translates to CASSWTETNEKLFF.

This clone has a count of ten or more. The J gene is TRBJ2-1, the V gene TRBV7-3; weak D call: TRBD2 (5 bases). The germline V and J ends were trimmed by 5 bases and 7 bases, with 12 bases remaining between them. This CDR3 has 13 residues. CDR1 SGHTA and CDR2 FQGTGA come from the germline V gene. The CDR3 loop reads CASSRGLPNEQFF. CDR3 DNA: TGTGCCAGCAGCCGAGGACTCCCTAATGAGCAGTTCTTC.

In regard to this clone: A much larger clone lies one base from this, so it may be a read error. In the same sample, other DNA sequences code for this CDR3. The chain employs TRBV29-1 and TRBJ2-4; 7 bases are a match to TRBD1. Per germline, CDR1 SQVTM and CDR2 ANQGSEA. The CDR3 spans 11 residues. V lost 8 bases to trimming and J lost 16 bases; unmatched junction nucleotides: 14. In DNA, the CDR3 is TGCAGCCTACGACAGGGTAACAGCGAATACTTC. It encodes CSLRQGNSEYF.